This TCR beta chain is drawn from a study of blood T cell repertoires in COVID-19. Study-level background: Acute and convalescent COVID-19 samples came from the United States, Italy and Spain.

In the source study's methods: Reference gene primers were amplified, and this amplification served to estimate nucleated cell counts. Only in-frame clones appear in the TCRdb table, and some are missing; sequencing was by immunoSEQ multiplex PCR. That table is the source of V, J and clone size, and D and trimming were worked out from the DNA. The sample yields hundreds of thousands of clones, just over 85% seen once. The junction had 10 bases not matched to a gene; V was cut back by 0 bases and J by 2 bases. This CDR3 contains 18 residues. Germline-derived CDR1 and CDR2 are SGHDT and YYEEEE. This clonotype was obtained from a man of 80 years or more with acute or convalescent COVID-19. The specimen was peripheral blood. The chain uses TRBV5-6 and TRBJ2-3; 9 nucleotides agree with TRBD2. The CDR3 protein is CASSLEQGTSRHTDTQYF. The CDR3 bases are TGTGCCAGCAGCTTGGAGCAAGGGACTAGCAGACACACAGATACGCAGTATTTT.